The TCR beta chain under discussion was sequenced for a study of CD8 T cell repertoires and HIV-1 epitope variants. Across the study: Tested: three Gag epitope families, Nef HW9 and YT9. Enriched T cells were co-cultured with equal autologous T cell-negative cells. Study findings and constraints: Of nine antigen-specific beta clonotypes, five to seven appeared to cross-react with escape variants.

In the case of this clone: What it binds is not known.

Survey-depth immunoSEQ sequencing covered TCR beta CDR3 regions. Libraries were prepared by immunoSEQ multiplex PCR; TCRdb keeps only in-frame clonotypes and omits some of them. The sample contains roughly 4,700 clones, 66% of which appear only once. The sequenced sample was cultured CD8+ T cells derived from PBMCs. This TCR came from a male donor with HIV.

CDR3 DNA: TGTGCCAGCAGCTCCGGGACAGGGGGCACAGATACGCAGTATTTT. Encoded protein: CASSSGTGGTDTQYF. This chain connects TRBV5-8 to TRBJ2-3; 10 positions agree with TRBD1. V dropped 3 bases and J dropped 1; count of bases not matched to a gene: 2. This CDR3 spans 15 amino acids. CDR1 is SGHTS and CDR2 is YDEGEE in the germline V gene.